This TCR beta chain appears in the sequencing data of a study of OX40 agonist ivuxolimab in advanced cancers. Study-wide context: The patients' treatment was ivuxolimab, an agonistic anti-OX40 (CD134) antibody.

TCRdb's table, derived via immunoSEQ multiplex PCR, lists solely in-frame clones and lacks some. This table has approximately 77,000 clones, just over 90% appearing once. General study findings and limits: Clones of CD4+ and CD8+ blood T cells grew by week 6 at doses of 0.1 to 3.0 mg/kg.

Details on this clone: Its antigen is still unknown.

The V segment lost 3 bases and the J segment 5 bases; nucleotides outside the gene matches: 4. Germline CDR1 reads SEHNR; CDR2 reads FQNEAQ (reference sequence). The CDR3 has 14 amino acids. The source is an adult with an advanced solid tumor such as melanoma, head and neck, liver or kidney cancer. This chain joins TRBV7-9 and TRBJ1-1, with TRBD1 matching 9 bases. The sequencing here drew on CD4+ or CD8+ T cells sorted from blood, taken in a trial of the OX40 agonist ivuxolimab. CDR3 loop: CASSLTGGRTEAFF. Here the CDR3 DNA reads TGTGCCAGCAGCTTGACAGGGGGTCGGACTGAAGCTTTCTTT.